The clone carrying this TCR beta chain is deemed large (0.1 to 1%). The data are from a study of OX40 agonist ivuxolimab in advanced cancers. TCRdb's table, derived via immunoSEQ multiplex PCR, lists solely in-frame clones and lacks some. The sample has about 7,200 clones; around 74% are singletons. This CDR3 is built from 11 residues. Germline lookup yields CDR1 MNHEY and CDR2 SMNVEV (reference sequence). The germline V and J ends were trimmed by 4 bases and 9 bases, with 7 bases remaining between them. The chain couples TRBV27 to TRBJ2-1; tentatively, D is TRBD2 (5 bases). Sequenced material: CD4+ or CD8+ T cells sorted from blood, taken in a trial of the OX40 agonist ivuxolimab. The TCR originated in an adult with an advanced solid tumor such as melanoma, head and neck, liver or kidney cancer. The CDR3 sequence is CASSSGIEQFF. CDR3 nucleotides: TGTGCCAGCAGTTCGGGGATTGAGCAGTTCTTC.